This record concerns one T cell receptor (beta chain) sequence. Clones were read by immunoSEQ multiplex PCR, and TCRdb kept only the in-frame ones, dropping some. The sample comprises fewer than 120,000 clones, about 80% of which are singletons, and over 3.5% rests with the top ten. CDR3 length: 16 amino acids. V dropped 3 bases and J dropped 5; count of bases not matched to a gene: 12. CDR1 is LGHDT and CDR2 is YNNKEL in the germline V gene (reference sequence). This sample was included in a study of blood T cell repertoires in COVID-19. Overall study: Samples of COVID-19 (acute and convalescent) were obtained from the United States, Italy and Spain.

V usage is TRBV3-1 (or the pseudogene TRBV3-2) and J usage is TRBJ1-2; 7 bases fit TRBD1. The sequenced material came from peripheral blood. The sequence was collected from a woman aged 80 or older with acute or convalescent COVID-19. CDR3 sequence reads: CASSQLTGARWYGYTF. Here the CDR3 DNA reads TGTGCCAGCAGCCAGCTAACAGGGGCGCGGTGGTATGGCTACACCTTC.